Presented here are 32 T cell receptor beta chains from one specimen sequenced in a study of blood T cell repertoires in COVID-19. Produced via immunoSEQ multiplex PCR; TCRdb's table is partial and in-frame only. The table has under 200,000 clones, under 90% seen once. The sample comprised peripheral blood. Receptors were obtained from a man in his 60s with acute or convalescent COVID-19.

About this clone itself: Additional DNA sequences in this sample encode the identical CDR3. V and J are TRBV6-5 and TRBJ2-7, with TRBD2 identical over 8 bases. Germline CDR1 reads MNHEY; CDR2 reads SVGAGI. This CDR3 contains 14 residues. V shed 5 bases and J 0 bases; nucleotides not matched to a gene: 3. CDR3 residues: CASSPGLASYEQYF. The CDR3 region has the DNA TGTGCCAGCAGTCCAGGACTAGCCTCCTACGAGCAGTACTTC.

The genes are TRBV6-1 and TRBJ1-1; 9 positions match TRBD1. The CDR3 spans 14 residues. Trimming cost V 0 bases and J 5 bases; bases outside gene matches: 1. From germline, CDR1 is MNHNS and CDR2 SASEGT. The CDR3 DNA is TGTGCCAGCAGTGAAGCTGACAGGGGGACTGAAGCTTTCTTT. Its translation is CASSEADRGTEAFF.

This chain uses TRBV7-9 with TRBJ2-7, with 11 bases that match TRBD2. The CDR3 length is 15 residues. Per the germline V gene, CDR1 is SEHNR and CDR2 is FQNEAQ (reference sequence). J gave up 3 bases and V 5 bases, and 6 bases lay outside the gene matches. The CDR3 is CASSRPTSGSYEQYF. In nucleotides, the CDR3 is TGTGCCAGCAGCCGACCAACTAGCGGGAGCTACGAGCAGTACTTC.

The chain couples TRBV4-1 to TRBJ2-6, with TRBD2 as a possible D gene (7 bases). CDR1 is MGHRA, CDR2 YSYEKL, per germline. This CDR3 has 17 amino acids. V gave up 4 bases and J gave up 4 bases, with 17 bases separating them. CDR3 sequence reads: CASSRALGGPGANVLTF. CDR3 sequence (DNA): TGCGCCAGCAGCCGCGCCCTGGGGGGGCCCGGGGCCAACGTCCTGACTTTC.

The chain combines TRBV15 with TRBJ2-4; D perhaps matches TRBD1 (6 bases). V lost 0 bases and J 8 bases, leaving 17 bases between the germline ends. The CDR3 extends over 16 amino acids. Germline V CDR1 and CDR2: LNHNV, YYDKDF (reference sequence). The CDR3 loop is CATSRDPIQGPDIQYF. CDR3 DNA: TGTGCCACCAGCAGAGATCCAATACAGGGTCCGGACATTCAGTACTTC.

The gene calls are TRBV19 and TRBJ1-1; D possibly corresponds to TRBD1 (5 bases). The V end lost 3 bases, the J end lost 4 bases, and 21 bases lay between the germline ends. The CDR3 totals 17 residues. Germline V lookup: CDR1 LNHDA, CDR2 SQIVND (reference sequence). The CDR3 sequence: CASSISWIRRTSTEAFF. The CDR3 DNA reads as TGTGCCAGTAGTATCAGCTGGATACGTAGGACAAGCACTGAAGCTTTCTTT.

The table lists this clone with a few counts. Written as DNA, the CDR3 is TGTGCCAGTAGTGCCGCCGGGACAGGGGGCCCGCCTGCGAATTCACCCCTCCACTTT. It translates to CASSAAGTGGPPANSPLHF. This chain joins TRBV19 and TRBJ1-6, with TRBD1 identical over 12 bases. The trim removed 5 bases at V and 7 bases at J, leaving 15 bases unmatched. CDR3 length: 19 amino acids. Germline values: CDR1 LNHDA, CDR2 SQIVND (reference sequence).

V and J are TRBV7-8 and TRBJ1-1, with D maybe TRBD1 (6 bases). V lost 1 base and J 6 bases, leaving 18 bases between the germline ends. The CDR3 consists of 16 residues. Germline lookup yields CDR1 SGHVS and CDR2 FQNEAQ. Written as DNA, the CDR3 is TGTGCCAGCAGCTTAGAGTTCGGACAGCCGAGGGCTGAAGCTTTCTTT. Translating gives CASSLEFGQPRAEAFF.

This clone showed up just a few times. V gene TRBV6-5 combines with J gene TRBJ1-2; 7 bases are a match to TRBD1. Germline values: CDR1 MNHEY, CDR2 SVGAGI. The trim removed 7 bases at V and 4 bases at J, leaving 9 bases unmatched. This CDR3 has 14 residues. The CDR3 DNA follows: TGTGCCAGCACCCCCCAGGCAGGGGGCTATGGCTACACCTTC. It translates to CASTPQAGGYGYTF.

This clone appeared once. This chain joins TRBV6-5 and TRBJ1-5, with D possibly matching TRBD1 (5 bases). V was clipped by 5 bases and J by 1 base, with 6 bases between them. In germline, CDR1 is MNHEY, CDR2 SVGAGI. This CDR3 is 13 amino acids long. CDR3 sequence (DNA): TGTGCCAGCAGTCGACAGAGCAATCAGCCCCAGCATTTT. It codes for CASSRQSNQPQHF.

The rearrangement uses TRBV25-1 and TRBJ1-1; 7 bases agree with TRBD1. Germline trimming cut 8 bases from V and 4 bases from J; bases unmatched to any gene: 7. CDR3 length: 13 residues. Germline lookup yields CDR1 MGHDK and CDR2 SYGVNS. The CDR3 protein is CASGMTGPTEAFF. The CDR3 coding sequence is TGTGCCAGCGGAATGACAGGGCCCACTGAAGCTTTCTTT.

The chain links TRBV2 to TRBJ1-3; the D gene is possibly TRBD1 (5 bases). V gave up 6 bases and J gave up 0 bases, with 9 bases separating them. Germline CDR1 and CDR2: SNHLY and FYNNEI. This CDR3 region has 14 residues. The CDR3 DNA is TGTGCCAGCAGCACAGGCCGCTCTGGAAACACCATATATTTT. Translation gives CASSTGRSGNTIYF.

The chain combines TRBV5-1 with TRBJ2-1, with a possible D match to TRBD2 (6 bases). Germline CDR1 reads SGHRS; CDR2 reads YFSETQ. The CDR3 spans 13 residues. V lost 4 bases to trimming and J lost 6 bases, with 11 bases between them. CDR3 amino acids: CASSPGTGNEQFF. The CDR3 DNA is TGCGCCAGCAGCCCAGGGACTGGCAATGAGCAGTTCTTC.

This chain joins TRBV6-5 and TRBJ2-1; 14 bases line up with TRBD2. Per the germline V gene, CDR1 is MNHEY and CDR2 is SVGAGI. The CDR3 has 15 amino acids. Trimming at V came to 5 bases and at J to 10 bases, leaving 7 bases not matched to a gene. The CDR3 nucleotides are TGTGCCAGCAGTAAGGGACTAGCGGGAGCCGAAGAGCAGTTCTTC. Translation: CASSKGLAGAEEQFF.

J is TRBJ1-5 and V is TRBV27; 10 bases align to TRBD1. The J segment lost 3 bases and the V segment lost 0 bases, leaving 5 bases of the junction unmatched. CDR3 length equals 17 residues. Germline V gene lookup returns CDR1 MNHEY and CDR2 SMNVEV (reference sequence). The CDR3 DNA reads as TGTGCCAGCAGTTTATCGAGGACAGGGGGGTCCAATCAGCCCCAGCATTTT. This translates into CASSLSRTGGSNQPQHF.

J is TRBJ2-6 and V is TRBV15; tentatively, D is TRBD1 (5 bases). CDR3 length equals 13 residues. Trimming took 8 bases from V and 0 from J, leaving 5 bases between them. The germline CDR1 and CDR2 sequences are LNHNV and YYDKDF (reference sequence). The CDR3 DNA follows: TGTGCCACCCAGGGCTCTGGGGCCAACGTCCTGACTTTC. It codes for CATQGSGANVLTF.

This sequence joins TRBV7-9 and TRBJ2-7; 7 bases align to TRBD1. Trimming cost V 5 bases and J 0 bases; bases outside gene matches: 7. The CDR3 is 15 residues long. Per the germline V gene, CDR1 is SEHNR and CDR2 is FQNEAQ (reference sequence). The CDR3: CASSLPTGRSYEQYF. The CDR3 coding sequence is TGTGCCAGCAGCCTGCCGACAGGGCGCTCCTACGAGCAGTACTTC.

The chain has TRBV2 and TRBJ1-5; 8 nucleotides agree with TRBD1. In germline, CDR1 is SNHLY, CDR2 FYNNEI. J gave up 4 bases and V 6 bases, and 8 bases lay outside the gene matches. This CDR3 has 15 amino acids. The CDR3 nucleotides are TGTGCCAGCAGGGGCAGGGGGCGAGGAAATCAGCCCCAGCATTTT. Its translation: CASRGRGRGNQPQHF.

This clone was counted once. V is TRBV6-5 and J is TRBJ2-2; 8 bases line up with TRBD2. CDR1 is MNHEY, CDR2 SVGAGI, per germline. The trim removed 0 bases at V and 8 bases at J, leaving 8 bases unmatched. The CDR3 is 16 amino acids. CDR3 region: CASSYSIREGAGELFF. CDR3 DNA sequence: TGTGCCAGCAGTTACTCGATTCGGGAGGGCGCTGGGGAGCTGTTTTTT.

This rearrangement joins TRBV7-3 to TRBJ1-6, with a weak D call TRBD1 (5 bases). Germline CDR1 reads SGHTA; CDR2 reads FQGTGA. The CDR3 totals 14 residues. V lost 2 bases and J 5 bases, leaving 7 bases between the germline ends. This chain's CDR3 is CASSLYRNNSPLHF. The CDR3 DNA reads TGTGCCAGCAGCTTATACAGGAATAATTCACCCCTCCACTTT.

This clone has just one count. The chain combines TRBV6-5 with TRBJ2-1; tentatively, D is TRBD2 (5 bases). This CDR3 spans 12 amino acids. V gave up 2 bases and J gave up 8 bases, with 7 bases separating them. Germline-derived CDR1 and CDR2 are MNHEY and SVGAGI. The CDR3 region is CASSYEGYEQFF. In DNA, the CDR3 is TGTGCCAGCAGTTACGAGGGTTATGAGCAGTTCTTC.

The chain joins TRBV10-3 to TRBJ1-1; the D gene is possibly TRBD1 (6 bases). The germline gives CDR1 ENHRY, CDR2 SYGVKD. The CDR3 is 13 amino acids. Trimming removed 0 bases from V and 8 bases from J, with 10 bases in between. The CDR3 protein is CAISESVGQEAFF. The CDR3 DNA sequence: TGTGCCATCAGTGAGTCGGTCGGACAGGAAGCTTTCTTT.

This chain uses TRBV7-9 with TRBJ2-1; 9 bases line up with TRBD1. Trimming at V came to 5 bases and at J to 4 bases, leaving 9 bases not matched to a gene. Germline V gives CDR1 SEHNR, CDR2 FQNEAQ (reference sequence). This CDR3 is built from 16 residues. CDR3 protein: CASSLLRQGGYNEQFF. DNA of the CDR3: TGTGCCAGCAGCCTCCTAAGACAGGGGGGTTACAATGAGCAGTTCTTC.

J is TRBJ1-6 and V is TRBV11-2; D is unclear. CDR3 length: 15 residues. V gave up 4 bases and J gave up 10 bases, with 17 bases separating them. The germline V gene encodes CDR1 SGHAT and CDR2 FQNNGV. CDR3 loop: CASSSLAGYKSPLHF. CDR3 nucleotide sequence: TGTGCCAGCAGCTCCTTGGCGGGCTACAAGTCACCCCTCCACTTT.

The chain carries TRBV4-3 and TRBJ1-2; TRBD1 might be the D (5 bases). The V end was cut by 0 bases, the J end by 6 bases, with 14 bases between. The germline V gene has CDR1 LGHNA and CDR2 YSLEER. This CDR3 has 15 amino acids. CDR3 sequence: CASSQDKKGSNGYTF. The CDR3 DNA follows: TGCGCCAGCAGCCAAGATAAGAAGGGGTCGAATGGCTACACCTTC.

V and J are TRBV5-1 and TRBJ1-1; 8 bases fit TRBD1. V trimming: 0 bases; J trimming: 0 bases; junction bases outside the gene matches: 7. CDR1 and CDR2 from the germline V gene are SGHRS and YFSETQ. This CDR3 spans 17 amino acids. The CDR3 reads CASSLAGQGVMNTEAFF. As DNA, the CDR3 is TGCGCCAGCAGCTTGGCCGGACAGGGAGTAATGAACACTGAAGCTTTCTTT.

The chain has TRBV6-5 and TRBJ2-1, with D possibly matching TRBD2 (6 bases). Per germline, CDR1 MNHEY and CDR2 SVGAGI. Trimming shortened V by 3 bases and J by 6 bases, and 15 bases separated the two germline ends. This CDR3 spans 15 amino acids. CDR3 in DNA: TGTGCCAGCAGTTATATGGGCGGGATAACCAATGAGCAGTTCTTC. This codes for CASSYMGGITNEQFF.

This clone was seen at least ten times. V is TRBV27 and J is TRBJ2-5; 13 bases are a match to TRBD2. The V gene end was trimmed by 5 bases and the J gene end by 4 bases; junction bases not matched to a gene: 10. The CDR3 totals 17 residues. Germline assignment: CDR1 MNHEY and CDR2 SMNVEV (reference sequence). CDR3 DNA sequence: TGTGCCAGCAGTCCGGGACTAGCGGGACTAGGAGTAGAGACCCAGTACTTC. Translating it yields CASSPGLAGLGVETQYF.

This chain links TRBV5-1 with TRBJ1-6; the D is unclear. CDR1 is SGHRS, CDR2 YFSETQ, per germline. There are 14 residues in the CDR3. With 4 bases removed from V and 5 bases from J, the gap between germline ends came to 10 bases. The CDR3 DNA reads as TGCGCCAGCAGCCTAGACCCTGATAATTCACCCCTCCACTTT. Residues: CASSLDPDNSPLHF.

This rearrangement joins TRBV3-1 (or the pseudogene TRBV3-2) to TRBJ2-1; 9 bases map to TRBD2. The CDR3 is 16 residues long. Unmatched junction bases numbered 8, after V lost 4 bases and J lost 4 bases. The germline V gene encodes CDR1 LGHDT and CDR2 YNNKEL (reference sequence). The CDR3 is CASSPGAGGLYNEQFF. The DNA for the CDR3 is TGTGCCAGCAGCCCCGGGGCGGGAGGGTTGTACAATGAGCAGTTCTTC.

This clone was observed a single time. The chain recombines TRBV5-1 with TRBJ2-5, with TRBD1 identical over 8 bases. V was pared by 0 bases and J by 6 bases, with 7 bases of the junction left unmatched. From germline, CDR1 is SGHRS and CDR2 YFSETQ. This CDR3 comprises 15 residues. As DNA, the CDR3 is TGCGCCAGCAGCTTGGAGCCAGGGGGCTCAAAGACCCAGTACTTC. Its translation: CASSLEPGGSKTQYF.

This clone turned up a few times. This chain joins TRBV10-2 and TRBJ1-3; 8 positions agree with TRBD1. CDR3 length: 15 amino acids. The V gene end was trimmed by 4 bases and the J gene end by 1 base; junction bases not matched to a gene: 3. Per germline, CDR1 WSHSY and CDR2 SAAADI. Here the CDR3 DNA reads TGCGCCAGCAGTGCAGGGGGCCTATCTGGAAACACCATATATTTT. Its protein is CASSAGGLSGNTIYF.